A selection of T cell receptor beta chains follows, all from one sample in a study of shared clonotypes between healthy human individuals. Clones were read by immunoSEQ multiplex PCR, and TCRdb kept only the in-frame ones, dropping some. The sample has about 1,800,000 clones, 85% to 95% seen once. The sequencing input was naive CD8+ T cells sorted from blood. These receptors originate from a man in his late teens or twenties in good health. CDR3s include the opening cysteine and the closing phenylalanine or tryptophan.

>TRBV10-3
CAISEDRQGEQYF
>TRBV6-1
CASSPGFEQYF
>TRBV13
CASSLTTEGNYGYTF
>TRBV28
CASSPLHNEQFF
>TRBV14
CASSQDWGYGYTF
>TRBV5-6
CASSSEDRGHTDTQYF
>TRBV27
CASSSSTSYEQYF
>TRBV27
CASSLGGYYEQYF
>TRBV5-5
CASSSGDGPSNQPQHF
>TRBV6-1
CASSEGQVWGQPQHF
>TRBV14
CASSSSGGAEAFF
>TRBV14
CASSQDNASGSYEQYF
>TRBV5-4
CASSLVWGSGDGSPLHF
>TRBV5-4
CASSFGMGYTF
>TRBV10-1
CASSESGQSEQYF
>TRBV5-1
CASSPPRAGDYGYTF
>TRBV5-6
CASSPRVYNEQFF
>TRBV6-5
CASRTGTANEQFF
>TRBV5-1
CASSYEQGERTGELFF
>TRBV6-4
CASSRERFWNTEAFF
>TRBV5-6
CASSLGSVPSYEQYF
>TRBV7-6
CASSLDDRQETQYF
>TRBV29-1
CSVELLGRTGGFGYTF
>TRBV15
CATSGGAGGSPLHF
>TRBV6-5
CASSYSRTGGIGYTF
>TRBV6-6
CASSYNTGRNEKLFF
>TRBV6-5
CASSPELAPGEQYF
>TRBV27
CASSLRAYNSPLHF
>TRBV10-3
CAISFGDTDTQYF
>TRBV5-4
CASSLGLAGEQYF
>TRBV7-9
CASSPGGLSGNTIYF
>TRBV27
CASSLIGREETQYF
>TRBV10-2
CASSGQGSDGYGYTF
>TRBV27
CASSLKLADSTDTQYF
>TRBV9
CASSVEYSAGNTIYF
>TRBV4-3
CASSQESTPGDEKLFF
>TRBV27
CASSFFGGPTGELFF
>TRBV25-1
CASSWTELQETQYF
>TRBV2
CASSVVLGWDNEQFF
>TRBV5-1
CASSPLAFIEGNEQFF
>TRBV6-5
CASSPNPDNEQFF
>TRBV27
CASRPWDRGYEQYF
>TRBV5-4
CASSLAMGQGRGNTEAFF
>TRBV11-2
CASSDKTGTENIQYF
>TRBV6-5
CASSYSPGTYEQYF
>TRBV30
CAWSVAGGTDTQYF
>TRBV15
CATSTDRDRTAYEQYF
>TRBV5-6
CASSFFVWDRGPSGYEQYF
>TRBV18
CASSPSGLANNEQFF
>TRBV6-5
CASSWGQGDTEAFF
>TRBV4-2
CASSQERRLAAYNEQFF
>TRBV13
CASSLPRGIATDTQYF
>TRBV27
CASSVLTGDNEQFF